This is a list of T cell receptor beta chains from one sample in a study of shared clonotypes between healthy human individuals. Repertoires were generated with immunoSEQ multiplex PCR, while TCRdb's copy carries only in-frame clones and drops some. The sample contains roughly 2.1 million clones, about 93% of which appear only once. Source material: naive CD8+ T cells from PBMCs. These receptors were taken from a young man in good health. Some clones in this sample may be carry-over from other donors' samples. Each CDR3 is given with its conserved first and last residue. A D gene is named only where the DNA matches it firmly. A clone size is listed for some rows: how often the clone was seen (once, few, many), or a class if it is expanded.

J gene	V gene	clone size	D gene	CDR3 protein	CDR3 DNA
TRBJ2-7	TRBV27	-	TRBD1	CASSLRGPNEQYF	TGTGCCAGCAGTTTGAGGGGGCCCAACGAGCAGTACTTC
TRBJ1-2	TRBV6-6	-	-	CASSYGGPDGYTF	TGTGCCAGCAGTTACGGGGGGCCGGATGGCTACACCTTC
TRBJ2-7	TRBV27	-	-	CASSLRPTGQYF	TGTGCCAGCAGTTTAAGGCCAACTGGACAGTACTTC
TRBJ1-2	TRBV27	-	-	CASSLVTPQGYGYTF	TGTGCCAGCAGTTTAGTGACCCCTCAGGGCTATGGCTACACCTTC
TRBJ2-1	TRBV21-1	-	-	CASSKEQGCDDEQFF	TGTGCCAGCAGCAAAGAACAGGGATGCGACGATGAGCAGTTCTTC
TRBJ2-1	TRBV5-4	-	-	CASSPIPSSYNEQFF	TGTGCCAGCAGCCCAATACCCAGTTCCTACAATGAGCAGTTCTTC
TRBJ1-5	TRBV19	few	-	CASSDQGIYQPQHF	TGTGCCAGTAGTGATCAGGGGATTTATCAGCCCCAGCATTTT
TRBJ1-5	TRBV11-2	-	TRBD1	CASSLFDRDGGQPQHF	TGTGCCAGCAGCTTATTCGACAGGGATGGCGGTCAGCCCCAGCATTTT
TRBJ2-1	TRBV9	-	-	CASSGSDEQFF	TGTGCCAGCAGCGGTAGTGATGAGCAGTTCTTC
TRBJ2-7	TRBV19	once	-	CASSIQPHTGNPRHEQYF	TGTGCCAGTAGTATCCAGCCTCATACAGGGAACCCCCGGCACGAGCAGTACTTC
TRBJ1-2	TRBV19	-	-	CASRSNYGYTF	TGTGCCAGTAGGAGTAACTATGGCTACACCTTC
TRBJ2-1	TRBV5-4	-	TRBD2	CASSATSSTTEQFF	TGTGCCAGCAGCGCGACTAGCTCCACAACCGAGCAGTTCTTC
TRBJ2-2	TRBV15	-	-	CATSGDIYTGELFF	TGTGCCACCAGCGGGGACATCTACACCGGGGAGCTGTTTTTT
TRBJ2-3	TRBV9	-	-	CASSDRDQTDTQYF	TGTGCCAGCAGCGACCGGGACCAAACAGATACGCAGTATTTT
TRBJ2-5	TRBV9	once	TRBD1	CASSAQGQGVKETQYF	TGTGCCAGCAGCGCCCAAGGACAGGGTGTGAAAGAGACCCAGTACTTC
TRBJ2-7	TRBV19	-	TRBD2	CATRPIAGAGEQYF	TGTGCCACGAGACCCATAGCGGGAGCTGGCGAGCAGTACTTC
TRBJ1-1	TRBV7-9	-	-	CASSSPGRVNTEAFF	TGTGCCAGCAGCTCGCCAGGGAGGGTGAACACTGAAGCTTTCTTT
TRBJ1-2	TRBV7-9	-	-	CASGDSLTFGYTF	TGTGCCAGCGGTGACAGTTTAACGTTTGGCTACACCTTC
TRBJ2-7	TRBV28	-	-	CASSSVTPSYEQYF	TGTGCCAGCAGTTCCGTGACTCCGTCCTACGAGCAGTACTTC
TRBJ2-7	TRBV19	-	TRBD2	CASSSTSDFAYEQYF	TGTGCCAGTAGTTCGACTAGCGATTTCGCCTACGAGCAGTACTTC